A selection of T cell receptor beta chains follows, all from one sample in a study of graft-versus-host responses after intestinal transplantation. Profiling relied on immunoSEQ multiplex PCR, and the TCRdb table lists in-frame clones only, not all of them. The table includes approximately 92,000 clones, under 95% detected once. Their recognized antigens are unknown. The sample here was unstimulated CD8+ T cells sorted from spleen or lymph node cells, taken before intestinal transplant. All receptors come from a human donor who received an intestinal transplant. Each CDR3 is given with its conserved first and last residue. The D gene is left open where the match is weak. Clone size is not always given. Where it is, it says once, few, many or a class for expanded clones.

v_call	j_call	d_call	clone_size	cdr3_aa	cdr3_nt
TRBV7-3	TRBJ2-1	NA	NA	CASSPTGPDNEQFF	TGTGCCAGCAGCCCAACGGGACCAGACAATGAGCAGTTCTTC
TRBV15	TRBJ2-3	NA	NA	CATSRVEGDTQYF	TGTGCCACCAGCAGAGTCGAGGGAGATACGCAGTATTTT
TRBV29-1	TRBJ2-7	TRBD2	NA	CSVRASPGLAGGPFDEQYF	TGCAGCGTCAGGGCATCCCCGGGACTAGCGGGAGGGCCTTTCGACGAGCAGTACTTC
TRBV6-1	TRBJ1-5	NA	NA	CASSDTGDGYQPQHF	TGTGCCAGCAGTGACACGGGGGACGGGTATCAGCCCCAGCATTTT
TRBV6-8	TRBJ2-7	TRBD1	NA	CASSDRDSYEQYF	TGTGCCAGCAGTGACCGGGACAGCTACGAGCAGTACTTC
TRBV6-1	TRBJ2-1	NA	NA	CASQVRSYNEQFF	TGTGCCAGCCAAGTTCGCTCCTACAATGAGCAGTTCTTC
TRBV7-9	TRBJ2-7	NA	few	CASSLGGYYEQYF	TGTGCCAGCAGCTTAGGGGGGTATTACGAGCAGTACTTC
TRBV9	TRBJ2-3	NA	NA	CASSVGLSSASTDTQYF	TGTGCCAGCAGCGTAGGGTTGAGTTCAGCCAGCACAGATACGCAGTATTTT
TRBV7-6	TRBJ2-5	TRBD1	NA	CASSSLWTGQETQYF	TGTGCCAGCAGCTCCCTATGGACAGGGCAAGAGACCCAGTACTTC
TRBV5-6	TRBJ2-3	TRBD2	NA	CASSDISAGVTDTQYF	TGTGCCAGCAGCGATATTTCGGCGGGAGTCACAGATACGCAGTATTTT
TRBV29-1	TRBJ2-7	NA	NA	CSVEDRASYEQYF	TGCAGCGTTGAAGATCGGGCTAGCTACGAGCAGTACTTC
TRBV6-1	TRBJ1-6	TRBD1	few	CASSVGGRSPLHF	TGTGCCAGCAGCGTAGGGGGCCGTTCACCCCTCCACTTT
TRBV16	TRBJ2-6	NA	NA	CASSQGSSGANVLTF	TGTGCCAGCAGCCAAGGATCCTCTGGGGCCAACGTCCTGACTTTC
TRBV13	TRBJ1-2	NA	NA	CASSLFPAGALGYTF	TGTGCCAGCAGCTTATTTCCCGCAGGGGCGCTTGGCTACACCTTC
TRBV5-1	TRBJ2-7	NA	NA	CASSFWGLAGPPYEQYF	TGCGCCAGCAGCTTCTGGGGACTGGCAGGCCCGCCCTACGAGCAGTACTTC
TRBV2	TRBJ2-7	TRBD1	NA	CASSDPGQGSYEQYF	TGTGCCAGCAGCGATCCGGGACAGGGGTCCTACGAGCAGTACTTC
TRBV4-1	TRBJ2-7	NA	NA	CASSQDAALLYEQYF	TGCGCCAGCAGCCAGGACGCGGCACTTCTCTACGAGCAGTACTTC
TRBV28	TRBJ2-5	TRBD1	NA	CASIQDRGLYQETQYF	TGTGCCAGCATTCAGGACAGGGGGCTCTACCAAGAGACCCAGTACTTC
TRBV6-5	TRBJ2-3	NA	NA	CASSYTGNTDTQYF	TGTGCCAGCAGTTACACGGGCAACACAGATACGCAGTATTTT
TRBV6-5	TRBJ2-5	TRBD2	once	CASSPQRGGETQYF	TGTGCCAGCAGTCCCCAAAGGGGAGGGGAGACCCAGTACTTC
TRBV2	TRBJ2-7	TRBD2	NA	CASSELVVSGDSYEQYF	TGTGCCAGCAGTGAACTAGTTGTTAGCGGGGACTCCTACGAGCAGTACTTC
TRBV23-1	TRBJ1-6	NA	NA	CASSNSRVVGSPLHF	TGCGCCAGCAGCAATTCCAGGGTGGTGGGGTCACCCCTCCACTTT
TRBV7-9	TRBJ2-3	NA	NA	CASSFGRFTDTQYF	TGTGCCAGCAGCTTCGGCAGGTTTACAGATACGCAGTATTTT
TRBV27	TRBJ2-7	NA	NA	CASSLVRVRAYEQYF	TGTGCCAGCAGTTTAGTCAGGGTCCGGGCCTACGAGCAGTACTTC
TRBV4-1	TRBJ2-7	TRBD2	NA	CASSNPGLADEQYF	TGCGCCAGCAGCAACCCGGGACTAGCGGACGAGCAGTACTTC
TRBV6-5	TRBJ2-1	NA	NA	CASSYGQYNEQFF	TGTGCCAGCAGTTACGGACAGTACAATGAGCAGTTCTTC
TRBV18	TRBJ2-1	TRBD2	NA	CASSPLTSPNEQFF	TGTGCCAGCTCACCCCTGACTAGCCCCAATGAGCAGTTCTTC
TRBV11-2	TRBJ2-7	NA	NA	CASIPFAGYSYEQYF	TGTGCCAGCATCCCCTTTGCGGGTTATTCCTACGAGCAGTACTTC
TRBV4-1	TRBJ2-5	NA	NA	CASSQRTHLETQYF	TGCGCCAGCAGCCAAAGGACTCACCTGGAGACCCAGTACTTC
TRBV27	TRBJ2-2	NA	NA	CAVGEMNTGELFF	TGTGCCGTGGGGGAAATGAACACCGGGGAGCTGTTTTTT